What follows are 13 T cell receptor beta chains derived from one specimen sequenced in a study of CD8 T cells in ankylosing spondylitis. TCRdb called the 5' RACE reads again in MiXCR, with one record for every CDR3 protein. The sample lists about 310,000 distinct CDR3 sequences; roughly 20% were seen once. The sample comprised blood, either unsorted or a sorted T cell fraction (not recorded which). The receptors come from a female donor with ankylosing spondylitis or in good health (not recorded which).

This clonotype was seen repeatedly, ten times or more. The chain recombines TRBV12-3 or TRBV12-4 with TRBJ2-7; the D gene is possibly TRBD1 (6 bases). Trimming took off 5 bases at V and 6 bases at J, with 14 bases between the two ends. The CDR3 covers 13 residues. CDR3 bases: TGTGCCAGCAGTCCGAACAGGGTTGGCGAGCAGTACTTC. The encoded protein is CASSPNRVGEQYF.

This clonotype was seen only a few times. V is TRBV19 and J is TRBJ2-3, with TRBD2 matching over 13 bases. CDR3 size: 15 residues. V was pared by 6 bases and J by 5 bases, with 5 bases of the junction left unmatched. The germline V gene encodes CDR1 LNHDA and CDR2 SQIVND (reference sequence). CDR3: CASRVRTSGGDTQYF. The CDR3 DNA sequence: TGTGCCAGTAGAGTCCGGACTAGCGGGGGAGATACGCAGTATTTT.

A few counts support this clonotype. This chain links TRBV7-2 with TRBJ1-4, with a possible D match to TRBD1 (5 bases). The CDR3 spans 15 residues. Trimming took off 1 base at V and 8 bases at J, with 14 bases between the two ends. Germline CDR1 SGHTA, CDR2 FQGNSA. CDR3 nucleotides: TGTGCCAGCAGCTTAGGGGGCCTGAGAGGAGAAAAACTGTTTTTT. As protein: CASSLGGLRGEKLFF.

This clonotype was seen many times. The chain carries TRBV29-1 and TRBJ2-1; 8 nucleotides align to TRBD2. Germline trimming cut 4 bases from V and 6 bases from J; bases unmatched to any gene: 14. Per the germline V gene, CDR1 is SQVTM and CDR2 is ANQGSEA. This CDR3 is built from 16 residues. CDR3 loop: CSVVGVAGNGVNEQFF. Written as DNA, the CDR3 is TGCAGCGTTGTGGGAGTAGCGGGAAATGGGGTCAATGAGCAGTTCTTC.

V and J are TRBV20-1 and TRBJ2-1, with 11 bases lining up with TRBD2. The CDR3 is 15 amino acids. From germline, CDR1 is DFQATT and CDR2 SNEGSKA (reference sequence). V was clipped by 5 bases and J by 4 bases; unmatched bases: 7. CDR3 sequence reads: CSADPGLAEYNEQFF. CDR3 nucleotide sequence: TGCAGTGCTGACCCGGGACTAGCGGAGTACAATGAGCAGTTCTTC.

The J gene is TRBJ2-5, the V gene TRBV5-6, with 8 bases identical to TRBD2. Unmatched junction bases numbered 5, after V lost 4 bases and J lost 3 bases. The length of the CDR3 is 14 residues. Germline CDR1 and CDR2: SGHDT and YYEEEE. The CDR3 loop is CASSVSGTKETQYF. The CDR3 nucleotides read TGTGCCAGCAGCGTTAGCGGGACCAAAGAGACCCAGTACTTC.

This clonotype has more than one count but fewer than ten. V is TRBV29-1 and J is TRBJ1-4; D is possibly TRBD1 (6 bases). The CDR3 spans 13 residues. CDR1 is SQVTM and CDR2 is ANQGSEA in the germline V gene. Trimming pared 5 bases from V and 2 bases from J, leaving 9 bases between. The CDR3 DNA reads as TGCAGCGTTACAGGGAATACTAATGAAAAACTGTTTTTT. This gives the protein CSVTGNTNEKLFF.

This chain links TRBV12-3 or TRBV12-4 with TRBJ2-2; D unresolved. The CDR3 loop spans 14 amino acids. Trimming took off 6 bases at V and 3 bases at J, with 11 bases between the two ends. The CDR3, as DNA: TGTGCCAGCAGAAGCCTAGTGCACACCGGGGAGCTGTTTTTT. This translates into CASRSLVHTGELFF.

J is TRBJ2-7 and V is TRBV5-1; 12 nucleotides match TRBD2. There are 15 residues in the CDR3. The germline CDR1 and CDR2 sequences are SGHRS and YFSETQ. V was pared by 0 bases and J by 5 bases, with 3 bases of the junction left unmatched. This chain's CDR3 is CASSLGLAGENEQYF. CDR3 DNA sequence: TGCGCCAGCAGCTTGGGACTAGCGGGAGAGAACGAGCAGTACTTC.

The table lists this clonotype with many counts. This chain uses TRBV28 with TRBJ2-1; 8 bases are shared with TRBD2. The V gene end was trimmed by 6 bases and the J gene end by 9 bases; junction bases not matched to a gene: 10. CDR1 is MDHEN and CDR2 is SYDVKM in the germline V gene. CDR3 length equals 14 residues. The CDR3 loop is CASSTSGGPGEQFF. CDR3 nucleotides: TGTGCCAGCAGCACCTCGGGAGGGCCGGGTGAGCAGTTCTTC.

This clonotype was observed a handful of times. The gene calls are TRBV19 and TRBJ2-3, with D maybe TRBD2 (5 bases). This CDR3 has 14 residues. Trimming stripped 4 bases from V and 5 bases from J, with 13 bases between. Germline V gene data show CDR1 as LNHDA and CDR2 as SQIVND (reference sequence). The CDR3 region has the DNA TGTGCCAGTAGTAACCCGGGATTCCGAGATACGCAGTATTTT. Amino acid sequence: CASSNPGFRDTQYF.

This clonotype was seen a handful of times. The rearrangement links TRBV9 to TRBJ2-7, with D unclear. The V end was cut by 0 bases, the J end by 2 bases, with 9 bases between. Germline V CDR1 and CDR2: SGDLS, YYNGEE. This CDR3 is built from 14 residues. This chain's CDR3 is CASSVDQLTYEQYF. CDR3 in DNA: TGTGCCAGCAGCGTAGACCAGCTAACCTACGAGCAGTACTTC. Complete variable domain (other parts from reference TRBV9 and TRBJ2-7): DSGVTQTPKHLITATGQRVTLRCSPRSGDLSVYWYQQSLDQGLQFLIQYYNGEERAKGNILERFSAQQFPDLHSELNLSSLELGDSALYFCASSVDQLTYEQYFGPGTRLTVT.

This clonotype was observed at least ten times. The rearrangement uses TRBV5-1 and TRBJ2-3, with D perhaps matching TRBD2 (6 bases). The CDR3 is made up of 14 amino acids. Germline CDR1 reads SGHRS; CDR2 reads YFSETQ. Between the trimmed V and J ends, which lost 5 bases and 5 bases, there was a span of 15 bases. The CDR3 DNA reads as TGCGCCAGCAGACTAAGTGGAGGGGTAGATACGCAGTATTTT. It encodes CASRLSGGVDTQYF.